The present T cell receptor beta chain was sequenced within a study of OX40 agonist ivuxolimab in advanced cancers. The repertoire was sequenced with immunoSEQ multiplex PCR; TCRdb's copy has only in-frame clones and lacks some. Of 57,000 or so clones listed, around 83% are singletons. The sequenced sample was CD4+ or CD8+ T cells sorted from blood, obtained in a trial of the OX40 agonist ivuxolimab. The receptor comes from an adult with an advanced solid tumor such as melanoma, head and neck, liver or kidney cancer.

The CDR3 DNA follows: TGTGCCAGTACCCTGGACACTAACTCTGGAAACACCATATATTTT. Amino acid sequence: CASTLDTNSGNTIYF. The V call is TRBV19, the J call TRBJ1-3; D is perhaps TRBD1 (5 bases). Trimming pared 7 bases from V and 0 bases from J, leaving 13 bases between. Germline CDR1 and CDR2: LNHDA and SQIVND (reference sequence). The CDR3 has 15 residues.